Listed below are T cell receptor beta chains from one sample, sequenced in a study of T-cell memory formation after mild COVID-19. TCRdb re-called the 5' RACE reads through MiXCR, storing one row per CDR3 protein. The sample carries over 120,000 distinct CDR3 sequences, roughly 6.2% recorded once. The specimen sequenced was PBMCs or a T cell subset sorted from them (not recorded which). All receptors derive from an adult woman who had mild COVID-19 (a few samples of this study predate the infection). Cell type and time point are not known. Both conserved end residues are trimmed from each CDR3. Each record gives: V gene, clone size, J gene, D gene, CDR3 protein. The D gene is left open where the match is weak. The size of a clone is reported for some rows only, either as once, few or many, or as a class for expanded clones.

TRBV29-1	many	TRBJ2-1	.	SVEGGKVYNEQF
TRBV24-1	many	TRBJ1-1	.	ATSDSQSTEAF
TRBV5-1	few	TRBJ2-7	.	ASSLGLGQGDYEQY
TRBV4-2	few	TRBJ2-3	TRBD2	ASVAAPGLAADTQY
TRBV29-1	few	TRBJ2-5	TRBD2	SVGLAEYQETQY
TRBV3-1	few	TRBJ2-3	TRBD2	SSSRIAGVSTDTQY
TRBV24-1	few	TRBJ2-1	TRBD2	ATSEVAGGLNEQF
TRBV12-3/TRBV12-4	.	TRBJ1-5	.	ASSYSSARQPQH
TRBV20-1	.	TRBJ2-1	.	SASRDSGGHEQF
TRBV5-1	.	TRBJ2-2	TRBD1	ASSPPRTGRRGELF
TRBV10-3	many	TRBJ1-3	.	AISEDARGNTIY
TRBV4-1	.	TRBJ2-5	.	ASSQVGGRGETQY
TRBV7-3	.	TRBJ1-6	.	ASSFGGQNSPLH
TRBV5-1	.	TRBJ2-7	.	ASSFQGSSSYEQY
TRBV12-3/TRBV12-4	.	TRBJ1-3	.	ASSFRDKRSGNTIY
TRBV5-1	.	TRBJ2-3	.	ASSFDGNFWTDTQY
TRBV7-2	few	TRBJ2-1	TRBD2	SSSLAGLAGTIAHNEQF